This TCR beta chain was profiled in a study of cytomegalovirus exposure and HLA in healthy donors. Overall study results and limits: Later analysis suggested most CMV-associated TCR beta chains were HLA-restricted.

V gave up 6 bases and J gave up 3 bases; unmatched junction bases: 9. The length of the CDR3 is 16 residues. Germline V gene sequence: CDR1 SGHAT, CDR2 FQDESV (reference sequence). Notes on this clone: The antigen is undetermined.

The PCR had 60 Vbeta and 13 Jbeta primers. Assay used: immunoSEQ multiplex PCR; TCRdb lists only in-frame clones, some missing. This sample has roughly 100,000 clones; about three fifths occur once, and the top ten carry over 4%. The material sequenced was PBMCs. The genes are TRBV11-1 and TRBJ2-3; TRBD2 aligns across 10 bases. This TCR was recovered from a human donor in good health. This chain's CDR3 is CASRDLLLAGTDTQYF. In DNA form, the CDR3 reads TGTGCCAGCAGGGACTTACTACTAGCGGGAACAGATACGCAGTATTTT.